The sequence of this T cell receptor beta chain was determined in a study of T-cell memory formation after mild COVID-19. Study at large: Clusters of TCRs were largely donor specific.

Details on this clonotype: Its specificity is not known.

Using constant-segment primers, 5'RACE produced TCR alpha and TCR beta cDNA libraries carrying sample barcodes and UMIs. MiXCR was run by TCRdb on the 5' RACE reads, yielding one entry per CDR3 protein. Of about half a million distinct CDR3 sequences listed, approximately 18% are singletons. Study observations and caveats: SARS-CoV-2 specificity of second-wave clones peaking day 37 was unconfirmed. Cross-reactive memory seemingly joined, as some responding clones were found in pre-infection memory.

V lost 5 bases to trimming and J lost 6 bases, with 10 bases between them. Per germline, CDR1 SGHTA and CDR2 FQGNSA. The CDR3 covers 13 residues. Sequencing was carried out using PBMCs or a T cell subset sorted from them (not recorded which). This receptor was taken from an adult woman who had mild COVID-19 (a few samples of this study predate the infection). Cell type and time point are not known. The gene calls are TRBV7-2 and TRBJ2-2, with D unclear. CDR3 DNA: TGTGCCAGCAGCGCCAGACCATCCGGGGAGCTGTTTTTT. This codes for CASSARPSGELFF.